Shown below are 6 T cell receptor beta chains from a single sample sequenced in a study of blood T cells in healthy people across ages. The use of a sample-barcoded 5' primer and a J-beta primer mix characterized a second PCR of roughly 6 to 11 cycles. TCRdb called the 5' RACE reads again in MiXCR, with one record for every CDR3 protein. The repertoire includes under 1,100,000 distinct CDR3 sequences, approximately 26% of them detected once, and about 0.8% sits in the top ten. These data also featured in a second study, about T cells of mothers and their children.

Sequenced input: blood. The receptors were gathered from a girl aged 2 to 9 in good health.

The J gene is TRBJ2-5, the V gene TRBV3-1; 7 bases match TRBD1. The CDR3 covers 15 residues. V shed 5 bases, J shed 2 bases, and the junction held 8 bases outside the gene matches. Germline V gene sequence: CDR1 LGHDT, CDR2 YNNKEL (reference sequence). In DNA form, the CDR3 reads TGTGCCAGCAGCGACCAGGGACAGCCACAAGAGACCCAGTACTTC. The encoded protein is CASSDQGQPQETQYF.

This clonotype was observed a few times. This chain joins TRBV18 and TRBJ2-7; no firm D call. Germline V CDR1 and CDR2: KGHSH, LQKENI. CDR3 length equals 14 residues. V lost 6 bases to trimming and J lost 6 bases, with 18 bases between them. The CDR3 nucleotides are TGTGCCAGCTCCCAGAGAATAAATCCGGCCGAGCAGTACTTC. It codes for CASSQRINPAEQYF.

This clonotype came up a few times. V and J are TRBV29-1 and TRBJ2-2, with 7 positions matching TRBD1. With V trimmed by 7 bases and J by 2 bases, 4 bases remained unmatched. Per the germline V gene, CDR1 is SQVTM and CDR2 is ANQGSEA. The CDR3 sequence is 13 residues long. Here the CDR3 reads CSAGTVNTGELFF. The CDR3 coding sequence is TGCAGCGCCGGGACAGTTAACACCGGGGAGCTGTTTTTT.

This clonotype was detected only a few times. The V call is TRBV27, the J call TRBJ2-3; tentative D call: TRBD2 (6 bases). The CDR3 is 15 amino acids. Germline values: CDR1 MNHEY, CDR2 SMNVEV (reference sequence). Trimming pared 6 bases from V and 2 bases from J, leaving 15 bases between. CDR3 coding DNA: TGTGCCAGCAGCCGGGAGAGTTCCGTCACAGATACGCAGTATTTT. It translates to CASSRESSVTDTQYF.

This clonotype was counted between two and nine times. A single base separates this from a much larger clone, so it may be a read error. This chain connects TRBV6-6 to TRBJ1-1; D may be TRBD1 (6 bases). Germline lookup yields CDR1 MNHNY and CDR2 SVGAGI (reference sequence). The CDR3 has 15 residues. V was trimmed by 11 bases and J by 9 bases, leaving 28 bases between them. CDR3: CAGWNQDRLLSQAFF. Written as DNA, the CDR3 is TGTGCCGGCTGGAACCAGGACAGACTCTTGAGTCAAGCTTTCTTT.

The J gene is TRBJ1-2, the V gene TRBV4-1; tentative D call: TRBD1 (5 bases). V shed 0 bases and J shed 0 bases, with 14 bases lying between them. The germline V gene encodes CDR1 MGHRA and CDR2 YSYEKL. This CDR3 has 17 residues. The CDR3 region is CASSQDVRGPANYGYTF. CDR3 bases: TGCGCCAGCAGCCAAGATGTGAGGGGTCCGGCTAACTATGGCTACACCTTC.